This T cell receptor (beta chain) was captured by sequencing in a study of spatial heterogeneity in lung cancer. Study background: More beta-chain than alpha-chain sequences were consistently detected. A unique TCR and UMI combination showed up more than ten times in raw reads, on average.

Time point meaning: blood at routine non-recurrence follow-up after resection. No cells were sorted before sequencing. The whole RNA sequenced was extracted from tumor, nontumor lung or frozen PBMC. This clonotype showed up many times. TCRdb called the 5' RACE reads again in MiXCR, with one record for every CDR3 protein. The repertoire holds 50,000 to 60,000 distinct CDR3 sequences, less than 9% seen once, with less than 45% in the top ten. The sequences come from PBMCs, collected at follow-up. The sequence came from a female donor with early-stage non-small cell lung cancer.

CDR3 amino acids: CASSSQQGRTGELFF. The CDR3, as DNA: TGTGCCAGCAGTTCCCAACAGGGTCGAACCGGGGAGCTGTTTTTT. The gene calls are TRBV6-6 and TRBJ2-2; D is perhaps TRBD1 (6 bases). Per germline, CDR1 MNHNY and CDR2 SVGAGI (reference sequence). This CDR3 contains 15 residues. Trimming cost V 4 bases and J 5 bases, with 14 bases left between them.